This TCR beta chain was recovered during a study of beta chain features in type 1 diabetes. The wider study: The patient and healthy donor groups were comparable for age, gender and cell yields.

This clone has just a few counts. Expressed TCRB transcripts got sequenced, as all isolated RNA was reverse transcribed. Method: immunoSEQ multiplex PCR; TCRdb's copy keeps in-frame clones and lacks some. The sample has 300,000 to 450,000 clones; over 9.5% are singletons. Trimming cost V 0 bases and J 0 bases; bases outside gene matches: 6. This CDR3 is 17 amino acids long. Germline CDR1 and CDR2: ENHRY and SYGVKD. Sorting that relied on CD45RO/CCR7/CD25/CD127/CD95/CD27 yielded CD4+ naive, central memory, regulatory and stem cell-like memory cells. The chain carries TRBV10-3 and TRBJ2-3; 7 bases agree with TRBD1. The source is a man between 18 and 35 years old in good health. Sequenced input: naive CD4+ T cells from blood. The CDR3 sequence: CAISESKDRTSTDTQYF. The CDR3 nucleotides are TGTGCCATCAGTGAGTCGAAGGACAGGACTAGCACAGATACGCAGTATTTT.